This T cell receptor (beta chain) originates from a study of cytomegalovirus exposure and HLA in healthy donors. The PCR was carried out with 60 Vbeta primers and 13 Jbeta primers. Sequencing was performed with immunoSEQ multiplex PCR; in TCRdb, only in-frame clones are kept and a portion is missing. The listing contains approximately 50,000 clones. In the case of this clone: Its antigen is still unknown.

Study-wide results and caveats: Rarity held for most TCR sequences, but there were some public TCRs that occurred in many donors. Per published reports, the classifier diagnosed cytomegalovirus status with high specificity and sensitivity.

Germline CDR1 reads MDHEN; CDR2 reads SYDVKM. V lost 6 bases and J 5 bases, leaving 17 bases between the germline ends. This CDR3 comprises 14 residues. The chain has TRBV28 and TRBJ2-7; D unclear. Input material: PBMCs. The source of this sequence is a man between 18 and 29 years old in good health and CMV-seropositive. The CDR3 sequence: CASRPRFGPHEQYF. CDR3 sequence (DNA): TGTGCCAGCAGACCCCGTTTTGGGCCCCACGAGCAGTACTTC.